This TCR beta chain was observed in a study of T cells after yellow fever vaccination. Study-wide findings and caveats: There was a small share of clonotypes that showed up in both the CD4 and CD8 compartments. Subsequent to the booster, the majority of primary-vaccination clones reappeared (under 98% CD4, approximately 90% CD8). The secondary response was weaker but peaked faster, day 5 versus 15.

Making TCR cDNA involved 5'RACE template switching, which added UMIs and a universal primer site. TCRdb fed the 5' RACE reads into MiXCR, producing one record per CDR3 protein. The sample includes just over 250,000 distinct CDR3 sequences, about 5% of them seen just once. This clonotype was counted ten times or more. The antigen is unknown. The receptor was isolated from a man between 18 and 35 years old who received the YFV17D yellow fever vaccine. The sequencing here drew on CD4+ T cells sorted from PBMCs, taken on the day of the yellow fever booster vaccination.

The CDR3 is CASSWQGSNSPLHF. The CDR3 bases are TGTGCCAGCAGTTGGCAGGGATCGAATTCACCCCTCCACTTT. The chain uses TRBV12-3 or TRBV12-4 and TRBJ1-6; TRBD1 is a possible D gene (5 bases). CDR3 size: 14 residues. V was trimmed by 4 bases and J by 7 bases, leaving 11 bases between them.